This T cell receptor (beta chain) was documented in a study of cytomegalovirus exposure and HLA in healthy donors. Sequenced by immunoSEQ multiplex PCR; TCRdb stores in-frame clones only, minus some. The sample carries around 150,000 clones, 89% recorded once. Study-wide findings and caveats: Generally TCR sequences proved uncommon, though certain public TCRs appeared in numerous donors.

Comment on this clone: Its specificity is not known.

V was clipped by 4 bases and J by 3 bases, with 13 bases between them. The CDR3 extends over 14 amino acids. Germline V lookup: CDR1 SGHNT, CDR2 YENEEA. The material sequenced was PBMCs. This TCR derives from a woman aged 18-35 years in good health and CMV-seropositive. This sequence joins TRBV11-3 and TRBJ2-7; the D is unclear. In DNA, the CDR3 is TGTGCCAGCAGCTCCTTCCGCGCGAACTACGAGCAGTACTTC. It yields the protein CASSSFRANYEQYF.